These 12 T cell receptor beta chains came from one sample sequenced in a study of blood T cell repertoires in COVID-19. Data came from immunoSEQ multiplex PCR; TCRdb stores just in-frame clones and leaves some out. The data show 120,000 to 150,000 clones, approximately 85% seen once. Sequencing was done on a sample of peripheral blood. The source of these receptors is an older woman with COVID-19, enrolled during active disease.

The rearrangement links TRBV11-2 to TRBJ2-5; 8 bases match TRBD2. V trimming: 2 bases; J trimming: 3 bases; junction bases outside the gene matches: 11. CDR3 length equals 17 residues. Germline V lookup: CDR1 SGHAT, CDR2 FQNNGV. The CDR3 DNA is TGTGCCAGCAGCTTATTCCCTGAGACTAGCGACGAAGAGACCCAGTACTTC. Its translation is CASSLFPETSDEETQYF.

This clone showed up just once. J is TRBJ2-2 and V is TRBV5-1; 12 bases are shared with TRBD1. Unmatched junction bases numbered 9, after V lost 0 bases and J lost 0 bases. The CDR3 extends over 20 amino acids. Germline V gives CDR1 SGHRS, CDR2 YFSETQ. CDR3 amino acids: CASSLAGTGQGAPNTGELFF. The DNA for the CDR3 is TGCGCCAGCAGCTTGGCTGGAACGGGACAGGGGGCTCCGAACACCGGGGAGCTGTTTTTT.

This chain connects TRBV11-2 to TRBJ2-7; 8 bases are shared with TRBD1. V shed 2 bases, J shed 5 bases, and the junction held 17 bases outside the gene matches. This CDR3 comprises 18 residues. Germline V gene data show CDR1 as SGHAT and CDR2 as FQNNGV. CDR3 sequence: CASSLSPTEWTGRNEQYF. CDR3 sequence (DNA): TGTGCCAGCAGCTTATCCCCAACCGAATGGACAGGGCGTAACGAGCAGTACTTC.

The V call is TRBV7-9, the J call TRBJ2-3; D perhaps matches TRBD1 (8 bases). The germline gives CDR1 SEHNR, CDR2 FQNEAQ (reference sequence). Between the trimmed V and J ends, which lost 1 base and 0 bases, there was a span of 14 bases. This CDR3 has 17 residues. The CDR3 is CASSLGDRGGSTDTQYF. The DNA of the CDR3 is TGTGCCAGCAGCTTAGGTGACAGGGGAGGGAGCACAGATACGCAGTATTTT.

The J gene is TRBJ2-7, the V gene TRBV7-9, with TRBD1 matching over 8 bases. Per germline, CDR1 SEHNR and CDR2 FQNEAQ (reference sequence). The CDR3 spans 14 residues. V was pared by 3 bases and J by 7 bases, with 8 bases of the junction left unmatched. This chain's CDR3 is CASSFGQGVREQYF. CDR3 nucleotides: TGTGCCAGCAGCTTCGGACAGGGAGTAAGGGAGCAGTACTTC.

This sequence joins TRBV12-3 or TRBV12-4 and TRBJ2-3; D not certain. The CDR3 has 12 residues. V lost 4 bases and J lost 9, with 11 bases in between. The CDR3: CASSSLEATQYF. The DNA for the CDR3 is TGTGCCAGCAGTTCTCTGGAAGCGACGCAGTATTTT.

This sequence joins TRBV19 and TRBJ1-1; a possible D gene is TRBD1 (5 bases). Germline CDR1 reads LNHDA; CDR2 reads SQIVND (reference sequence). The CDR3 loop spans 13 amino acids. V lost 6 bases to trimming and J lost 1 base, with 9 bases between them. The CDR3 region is CASSRTGNTEAFF. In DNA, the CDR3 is TGTGCCAGTAGCAGAACAGGGAACACTGAAGCTTTCTTT.

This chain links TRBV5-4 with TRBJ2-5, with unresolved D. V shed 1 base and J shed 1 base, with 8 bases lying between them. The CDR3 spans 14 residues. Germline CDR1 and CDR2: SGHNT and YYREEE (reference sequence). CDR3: CASSLYNSQETQYF. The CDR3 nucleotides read TGTGCCAGCAGCTTGTACAACAGCCAAGAGACCCAGTACTTC.

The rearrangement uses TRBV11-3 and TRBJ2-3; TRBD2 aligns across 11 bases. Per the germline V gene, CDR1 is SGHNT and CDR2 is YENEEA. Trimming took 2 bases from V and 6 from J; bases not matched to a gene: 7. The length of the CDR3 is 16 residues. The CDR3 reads CASSLTLAGGSDTQYF. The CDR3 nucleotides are TGTGCCAGCAGCTTAACGCTAGCGGGGGGCTCGGATACGCAGTATTTT.

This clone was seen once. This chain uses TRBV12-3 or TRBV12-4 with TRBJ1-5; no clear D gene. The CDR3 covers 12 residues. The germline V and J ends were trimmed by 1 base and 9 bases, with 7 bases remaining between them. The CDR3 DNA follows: TGTGCCAGCAGTTTAGAACTCCCGCCCCAGCATTTT. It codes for CASSLELPPQHF.

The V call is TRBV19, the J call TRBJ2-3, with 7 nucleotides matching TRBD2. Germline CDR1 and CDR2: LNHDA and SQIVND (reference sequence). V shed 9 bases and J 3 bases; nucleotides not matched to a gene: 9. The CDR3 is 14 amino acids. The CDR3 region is CASSGTQWTDTQYF. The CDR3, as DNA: TGTGCCAGCAGCGGGACTCAGTGGACAGATACGCAGTATTTT.

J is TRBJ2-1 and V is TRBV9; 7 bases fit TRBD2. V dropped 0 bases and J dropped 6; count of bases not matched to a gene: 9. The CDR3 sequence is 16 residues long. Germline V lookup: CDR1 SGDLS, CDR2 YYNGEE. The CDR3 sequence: CASSVATRGIGNEQFF. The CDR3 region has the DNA TGTGCCAGCAGCGTAGCTACGCGGGGGATCGGCAATGAGCAGTTCTTC.